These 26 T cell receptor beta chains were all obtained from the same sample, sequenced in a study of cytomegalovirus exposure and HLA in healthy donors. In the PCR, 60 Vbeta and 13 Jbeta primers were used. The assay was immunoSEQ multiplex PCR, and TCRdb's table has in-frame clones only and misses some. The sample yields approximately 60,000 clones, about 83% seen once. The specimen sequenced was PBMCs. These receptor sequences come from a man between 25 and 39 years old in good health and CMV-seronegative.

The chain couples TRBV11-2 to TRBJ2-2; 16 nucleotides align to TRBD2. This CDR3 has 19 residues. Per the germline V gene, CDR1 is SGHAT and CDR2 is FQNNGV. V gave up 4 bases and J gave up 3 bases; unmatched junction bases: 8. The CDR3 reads CASSSTGLAGGPDTGELFF. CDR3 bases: TGTGCCAGCAGCTCCACGGGACTAGCGGGGGGGCCTGACACCGGGGAGCTGTTTTTT.

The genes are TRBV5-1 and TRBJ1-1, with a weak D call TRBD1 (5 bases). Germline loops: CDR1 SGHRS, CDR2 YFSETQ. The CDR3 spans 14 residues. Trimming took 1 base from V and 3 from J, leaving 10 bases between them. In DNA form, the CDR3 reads TGCGCCAGCAGCTTGCGGGGGGAAGACACTGAAGCTTTCTTT. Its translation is CASSLRGEDTEAFF.

The CDR3 sequence: CASSRRAGAYEQYF. The CDR3 DNA follows: TGTGCCAGCAGCCGACGGGCGGGAGCCTACGAGCAGTACTTC. The rearrangement links TRBV6-6 to TRBJ2-7; TRBD2 matches 7 bases. Germline V gene lookup returns CDR1 MNHNY and CDR2 SVGAGI (reference sequence). Trimming removed 6 bases from V and 2 bases from J; junction bases left unmatched: 7. The CDR3 is 14 residues long.

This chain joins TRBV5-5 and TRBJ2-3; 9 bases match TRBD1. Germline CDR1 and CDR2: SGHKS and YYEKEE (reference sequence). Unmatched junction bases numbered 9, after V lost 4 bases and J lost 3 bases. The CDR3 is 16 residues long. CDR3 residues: CASSPPGTGITDTQYF. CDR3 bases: TGTGCCAGCAGCCCTCCCGGGACAGGGATAACAGATACGCAGTATTTT.

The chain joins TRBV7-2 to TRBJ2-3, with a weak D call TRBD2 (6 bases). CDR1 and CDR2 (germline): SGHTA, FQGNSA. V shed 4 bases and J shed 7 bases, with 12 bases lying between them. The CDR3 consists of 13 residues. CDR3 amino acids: CASSSGAGYTQYF. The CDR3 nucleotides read TGTGCCAGCAGCTCGGGTGCGGGGTATACGCAGTATTTT.

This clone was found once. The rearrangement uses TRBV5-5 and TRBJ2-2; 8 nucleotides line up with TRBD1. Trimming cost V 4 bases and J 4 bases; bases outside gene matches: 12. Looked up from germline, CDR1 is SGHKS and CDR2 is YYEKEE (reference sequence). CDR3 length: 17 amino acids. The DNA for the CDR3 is TGTGCCAGCAGCGATCCCCAGGGGGCGCGGGGCACCGGGGAGCTGTTTTTT. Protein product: CASSDPQGARGTGELFF.

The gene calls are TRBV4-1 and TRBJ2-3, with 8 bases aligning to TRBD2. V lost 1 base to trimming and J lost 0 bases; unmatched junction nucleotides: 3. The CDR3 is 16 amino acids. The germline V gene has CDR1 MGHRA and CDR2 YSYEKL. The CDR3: CASSQGSGKSTDTQYF. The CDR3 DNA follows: TGCGCCAGCAGCCAAGGTAGCGGGAAAAGCACAGATACGCAGTATTTT.

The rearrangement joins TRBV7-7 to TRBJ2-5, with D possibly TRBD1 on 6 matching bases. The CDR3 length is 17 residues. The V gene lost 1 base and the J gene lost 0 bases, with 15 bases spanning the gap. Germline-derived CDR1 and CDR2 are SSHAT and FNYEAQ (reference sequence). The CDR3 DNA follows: TGTGCCAGCAGCTTAGGGATTAACCGGGACAACCAAGAGACCCAGTACTTC. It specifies CASSLGINRDNQETQYF.

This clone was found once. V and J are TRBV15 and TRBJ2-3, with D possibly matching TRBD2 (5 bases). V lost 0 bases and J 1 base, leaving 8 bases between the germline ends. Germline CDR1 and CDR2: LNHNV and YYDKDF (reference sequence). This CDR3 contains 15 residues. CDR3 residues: CATSRDGAGTDTQYF. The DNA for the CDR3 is TGTGCCACCAGCAGAGATGGAGCGGGCACAGATACGCAGTATTTT. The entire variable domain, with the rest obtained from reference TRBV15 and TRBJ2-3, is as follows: DAMVIQNPRYQVTQFGKPVTLSCSQTLNHNVMYWYQQKSSQAPKLLFHYYDKDFNNEADTPDNFQSRRPNTSFCFLDIRSPGLGDTAMYLCATSRDGAGTDTQYFGPGTRLTVL.

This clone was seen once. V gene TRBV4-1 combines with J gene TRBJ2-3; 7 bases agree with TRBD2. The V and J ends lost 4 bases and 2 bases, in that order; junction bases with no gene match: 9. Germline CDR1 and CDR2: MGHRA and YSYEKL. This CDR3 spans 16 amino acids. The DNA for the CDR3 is TGCGCCAGCAGCCTAGCAGGCGGGAGACCCACAGATACGCAGTATTTT. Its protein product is CASSLAGGRPTDTQYF.

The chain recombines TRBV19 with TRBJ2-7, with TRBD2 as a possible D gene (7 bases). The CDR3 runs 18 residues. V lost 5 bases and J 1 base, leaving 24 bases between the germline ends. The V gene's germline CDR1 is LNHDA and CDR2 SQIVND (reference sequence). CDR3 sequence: CASSARPGQRDYSYEQYF. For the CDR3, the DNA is TGTGCCAGTAGTGCCCGACCGGGACAACGGGACTATTCCTACGAGCAGTACTTC.

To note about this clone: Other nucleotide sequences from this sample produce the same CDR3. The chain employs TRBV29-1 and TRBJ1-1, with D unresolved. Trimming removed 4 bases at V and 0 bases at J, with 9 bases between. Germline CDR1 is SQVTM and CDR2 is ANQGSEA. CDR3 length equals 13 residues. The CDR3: CSVARGLNTEAFF. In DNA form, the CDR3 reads TGCAGCGTTGCTCGGGGTTTGAACACTGAAGCTTTCTTT.

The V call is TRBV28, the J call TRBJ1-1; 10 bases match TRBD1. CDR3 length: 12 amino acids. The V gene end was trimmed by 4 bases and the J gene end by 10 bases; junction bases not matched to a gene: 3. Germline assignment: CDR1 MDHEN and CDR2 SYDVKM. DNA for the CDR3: TGTGCCAGCAGTTCCGGGACAGGGGCAGCTTTCTTT. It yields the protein CASSSGTGAAFF.

The chain's CDR3 is CASSQDLAGGTGELFF. CDR3 bases: TGCGCCAGCAGCCAAGATTTGGCAGGGGGCACCGGGGAGCTGTTTTTT. The rearrangement joins TRBV4-3 to TRBJ2-2; TRBD1 agrees at 7 bases. Trimming removed 0 bases from V and 4 bases from J; junction bases left unmatched: 5. The germline V gene encodes CDR1 LGHNA and CDR2 YSLEER. The CDR3 contains 16 residues.

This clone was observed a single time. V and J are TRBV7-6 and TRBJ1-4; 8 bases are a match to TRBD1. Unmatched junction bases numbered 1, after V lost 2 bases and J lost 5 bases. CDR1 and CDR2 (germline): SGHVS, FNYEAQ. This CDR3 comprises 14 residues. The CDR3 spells CASSLTGGNEKLFF. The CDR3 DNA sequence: TGTGCCAGCAGCTTAACAGGGGGGAATGAAAAACTGTTTTTT.

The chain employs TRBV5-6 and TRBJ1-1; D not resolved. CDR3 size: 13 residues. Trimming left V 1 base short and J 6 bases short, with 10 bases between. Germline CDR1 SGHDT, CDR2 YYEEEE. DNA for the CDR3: TGTGCCAGCAGCTTGAATTCGGTATCTGAAGCTTTCTTT. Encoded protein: CASSLNSVSEAFF.

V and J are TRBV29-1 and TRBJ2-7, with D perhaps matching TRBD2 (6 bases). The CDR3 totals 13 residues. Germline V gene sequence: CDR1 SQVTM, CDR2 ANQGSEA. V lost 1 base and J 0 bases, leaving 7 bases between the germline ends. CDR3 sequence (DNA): TGCAGCGTTGAAGTCGGGAGCTCCTACGAGCAGTACTTC. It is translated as CSVEVGSSYEQYF.

The CDR3 sequence is CATSDRGYEQYF. Written as DNA, the CDR3 is TGTGCCACCAGCGATCGAGGCTACGAGCAGTACTTC. The chain joins TRBV15 to TRBJ2-7, with D uncertain. Germline V lookup: CDR1 LNHNV, CDR2 YYDKDF (reference sequence). With 5 bases removed from V and 3 bases from J, the gap between germline ends came to 8 bases. There are 12 residues in the CDR3.

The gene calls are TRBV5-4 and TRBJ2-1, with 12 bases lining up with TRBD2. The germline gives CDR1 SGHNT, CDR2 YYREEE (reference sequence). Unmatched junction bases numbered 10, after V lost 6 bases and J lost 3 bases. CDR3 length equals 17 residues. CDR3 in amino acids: CASTPQPSGGDYNEQFF. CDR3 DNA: TGTGCCAGCACCCCCCAGCCTAGCGGGGGGGACTACAATGAGCAGTTCTTC.

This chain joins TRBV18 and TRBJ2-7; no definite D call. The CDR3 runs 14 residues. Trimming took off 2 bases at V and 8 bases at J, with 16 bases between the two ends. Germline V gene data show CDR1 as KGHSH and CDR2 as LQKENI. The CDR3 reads CASSPSLDQAKQYF. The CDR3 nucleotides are TGTGCCAGCTCACCATCCCTAGATCAAGCCAAGCAGTACTTC.

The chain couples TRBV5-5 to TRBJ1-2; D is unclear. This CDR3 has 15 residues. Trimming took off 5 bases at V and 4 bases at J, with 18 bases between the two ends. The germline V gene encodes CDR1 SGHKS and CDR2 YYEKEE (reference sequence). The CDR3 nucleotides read TGTGCCAGCAGAGCGCTTGGAGGTTCTGTCTATGGCTACACCTTC. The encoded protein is CASRALGGSVYGYTF.

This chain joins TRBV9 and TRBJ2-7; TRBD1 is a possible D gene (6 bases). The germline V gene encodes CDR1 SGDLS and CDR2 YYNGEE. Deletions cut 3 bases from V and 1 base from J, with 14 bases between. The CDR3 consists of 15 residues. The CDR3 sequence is CASSGQATSSYEQYF. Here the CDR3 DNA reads TGTGCCAGCAGCGGACAGGCGACCAGTTCCTACGAGCAGTACTTC. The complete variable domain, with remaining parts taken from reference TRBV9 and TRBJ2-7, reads DSGVTQTPKHLITATGQRVTLRCSPRSGDLSVYWYQQSLDQGLQFLIQYYNGEERAKGNILERFSAQQFPDLHSELNLSSLELGDSALYFCASSGQATSSYEQYFGPGTRLTVT.

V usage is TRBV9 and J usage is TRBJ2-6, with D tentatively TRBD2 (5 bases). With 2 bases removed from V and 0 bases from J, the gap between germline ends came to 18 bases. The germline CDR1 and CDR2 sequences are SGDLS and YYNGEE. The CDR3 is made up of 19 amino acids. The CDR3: CASSVEGRGPHSGANVLTF. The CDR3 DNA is TGTGCCAGCAGCGTTGAAGGTCGGGGTCCGCACTCTGGGGCCAACGTCCTGACTTTC.

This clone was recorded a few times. The CDR3 DNA follows: TGTGCCAGCAGTGCGGGGGGTCTGGACGAGCAGTACTTC. Its translation: CASSAGGLDEQYF. The chain carries TRBV5-6 and TRBJ2-7; 8 positions agree with TRBD2. Germline assignment: CDR1 SGHDT and CDR2 YYEEEE. This CDR3 is 13 amino acids long. With 5 bases clipped from V and 5 bases from J, the junction kept 6 bases outside the gene matches.

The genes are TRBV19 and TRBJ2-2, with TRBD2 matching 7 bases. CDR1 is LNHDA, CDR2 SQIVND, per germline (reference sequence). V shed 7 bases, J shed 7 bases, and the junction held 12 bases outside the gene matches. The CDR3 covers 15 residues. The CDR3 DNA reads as TGTGCCAGTAACCCCCTGGGGGAGGGCGGCGGGGAGCTGTTTTTT. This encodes CASNPLGEGGGELFF.

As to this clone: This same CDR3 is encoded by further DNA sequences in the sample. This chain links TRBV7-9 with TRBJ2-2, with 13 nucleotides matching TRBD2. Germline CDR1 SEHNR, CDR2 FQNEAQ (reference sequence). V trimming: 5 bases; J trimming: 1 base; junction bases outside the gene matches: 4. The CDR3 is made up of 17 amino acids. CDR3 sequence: CASSRTSGGLNTGELFF. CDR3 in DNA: TGTGCCAGCAGCCGGACTAGCGGGGGCCTGAACACCGGGGAGCTGTTTTTT. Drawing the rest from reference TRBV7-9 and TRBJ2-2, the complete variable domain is DTGVSQNPRHKITKRGQNVTFRCDPISEHNRLYWYRQTLGQGPEFLTYFQNEAQLEKSRLLSDRFSAERPKGSFSTLEIQRTEQGDSAMYLCASSRTSGGLNTGELFFGEGSRLTVL.